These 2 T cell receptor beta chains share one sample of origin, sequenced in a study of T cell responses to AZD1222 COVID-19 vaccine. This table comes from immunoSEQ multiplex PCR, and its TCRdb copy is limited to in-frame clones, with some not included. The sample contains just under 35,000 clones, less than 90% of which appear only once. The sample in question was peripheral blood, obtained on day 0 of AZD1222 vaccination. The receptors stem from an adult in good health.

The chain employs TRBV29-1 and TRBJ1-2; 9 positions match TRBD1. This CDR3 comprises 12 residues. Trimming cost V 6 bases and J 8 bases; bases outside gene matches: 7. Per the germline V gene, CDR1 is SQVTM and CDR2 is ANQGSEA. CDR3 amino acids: CSVPQGAWGYTF. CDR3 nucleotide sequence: TGCAGCGTACCACAGGGGGCATGGGGCTACACCTTC. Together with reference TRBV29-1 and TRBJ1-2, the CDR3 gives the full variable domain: SAVISQKPSRDICQRGTSLTIQCQVDSQVTMMFWYRQQPGQSLTLIATANQGSEATYESGFVIDKFPISRPNLTFSTLTVSNMSPEDSSIYLCSVPQGAWGYTFGSGTRLTVV.

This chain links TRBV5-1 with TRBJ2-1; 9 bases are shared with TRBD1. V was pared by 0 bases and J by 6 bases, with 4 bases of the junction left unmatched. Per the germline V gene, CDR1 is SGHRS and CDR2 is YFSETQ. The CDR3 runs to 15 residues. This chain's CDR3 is CASSLGTGVVNEQFF. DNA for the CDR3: TGCGCCAGCAGCTTGGGGACAGGGGTGGTCAATGAGCAGTTCTTC.